This T cell receptor beta chain was captured by sequencing in a study of beta chain features in type 1 diabetes. Only a few counts were recorded for this clone. Its antigen is currently unknown. Study-wide points: All four CD4+ subsets from Type 1 diabetes patients carried moderately but significantly shorter TCRB CDR3s.

There are 13 residues in the CDR3. Germline V lookup: CDR1 KGHSH, CDR2 LQKENI. V gave up 3 bases and J gave up 7 bases, with 12 bases separating them. As every portion of the isolated RNA was reverse transcribed, the sequencing read expressed TCRB transcripts. TCRdb keeps only in-frame clones here, not all; method: immunoSEQ multiplex PCR. The sample lists 630,000 or so clones, about 14% occurring once. This chain links TRBV18 with TRBJ1-2, with D maybe TRBD1 (5 bases). Sample: naive CD4+ T cells from blood. The clonotype was recovered from a man between 18 and 29 years old with type 1 diabetes. Here the CDR3 DNA reads TGTGCCAGCTCACCGGGGCAGGACCGTGGCTACACCTTC. It translates to CASSPGQDRGYTF.